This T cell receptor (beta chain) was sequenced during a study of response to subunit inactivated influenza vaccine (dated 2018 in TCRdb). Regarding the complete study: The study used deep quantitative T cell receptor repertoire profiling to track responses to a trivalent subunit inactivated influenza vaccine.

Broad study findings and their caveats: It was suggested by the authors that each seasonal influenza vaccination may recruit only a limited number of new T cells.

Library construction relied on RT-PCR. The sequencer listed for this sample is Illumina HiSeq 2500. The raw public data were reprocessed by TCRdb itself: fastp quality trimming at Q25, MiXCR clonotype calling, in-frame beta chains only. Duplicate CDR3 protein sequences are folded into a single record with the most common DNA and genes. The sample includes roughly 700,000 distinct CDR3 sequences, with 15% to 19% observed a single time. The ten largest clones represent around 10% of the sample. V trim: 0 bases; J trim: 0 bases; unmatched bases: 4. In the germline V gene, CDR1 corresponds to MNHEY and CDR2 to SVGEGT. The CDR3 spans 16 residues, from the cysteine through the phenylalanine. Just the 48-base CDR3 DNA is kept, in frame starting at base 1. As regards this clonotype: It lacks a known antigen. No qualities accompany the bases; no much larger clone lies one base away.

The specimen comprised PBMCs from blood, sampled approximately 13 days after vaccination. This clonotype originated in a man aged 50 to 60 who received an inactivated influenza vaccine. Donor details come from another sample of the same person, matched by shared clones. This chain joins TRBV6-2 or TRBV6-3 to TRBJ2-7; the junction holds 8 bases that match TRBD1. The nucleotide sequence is TGTGCCAGCAGTTACTCTCGGGACAGGAGCTCCTACGAGCAGTACTTC. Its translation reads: CASSYSRDRSSYEQYF.